A few counts support the clone carrying this T cell receptor beta chain. The data were taken from a study of identical twins. TCRdb used MiXCR to reprocess the 5' RACE reads, holding one entry per CDR3 protein. The sample comprises around 230,000 distinct CDR3 sequences, approximately 7.1% of which are singletons, and roughly 15% rests with the top ten. Trimming took 4 bases from V and 6 from J, leaving 18 bases between them. The CDR3 has 16 amino acids. Germline V gene data show CDR1 as MNHEY and CDR2 as SVGAGI. These same data were also listed under a study on T cells expressing NK-cell markers. That work states: Beta-chain profiling covered CD3+CD56+NKG2C+, CD3+CD56+NKG2C- and CD3+CD56-NKG2C+ sorted subsets. Leadership of the CD3+CD56-NKG2C+ fraction also belonged to these clonotypes in four donors.

The chain combines TRBV6-5 with TRBJ2-2; D call uncertain. The specimen sequenced was CD8+ T cells sorted from blood. The TCR was taken from a woman younger than 30 in good health. CDR3: CASSSGRLRAAGELFF. Written as DNA, the CDR3 is TGTGCCAGCAGTTCTGGAAGGTTAAGGGCAGCCGGGGAGCTGTTTTTT.